One and the same sample provided the 30 T cell receptor beta chains below, sequenced in a study of T cells in Graves' hyperthyroidism and ophthalmopathy (dated 2019 in TCRdb). Library creation used multiplex PCR. Sequencer: Illumina HiSeq 2000. TCR beta CDR3 regions were amplified from RNA transcripts. A first-round RT-PCR of the TCR CDR3 used the HTBI primer set with the Qiagen OneStep RT-PCR kit. TCRdb applied fastp at Q25 and MiXCR to the public reads, then kept only in-frame beta chains. Each CDR3 protein appears once, grouped with its most common genes and DNA. Within this sample are 550,000 to 850,000 distinct CDR3 sequences, with approximately 19% of them counted one time only. The top ten hold over 15% of the sample. The material sequenced was blood. The receptors come from a woman between 45 and 65 years old with Graves' hyperthyroidism that later progressed to Graves' ophthalmopathy.

The sample holds a few counts of this clonotype. The chain links TRBV15 to TRBJ1-1; D gene unclear. There are 15 residues in the CDR3. V lost 0 bases and J 1 base, leaving 9 bases between the germline ends. Germline V CDR1 and CDR2: LNHNV, YYDKDF (reference sequence). CDR3 coding DNA: TGTGCCACCAGCAGAGAAGCGGGAGGGAACACTGAAGCTTTCTTT. This codes for CATSREAGGNTEAFF.

This clonotype has a handful of counts. This chain connects TRBV7-2 to TRBJ2-5; weak D call: TRBD2 (5 bases). In germline, CDR1 is SGHTA, CDR2 FQGNSA. The length of the CDR3 is 11 residues. The CDR3 DNA reads TGTGCTCGAGGGCTCCGAGAGACCCAGTACTTC. The encoded protein is CARGLRETQYF.

In its sample, this clonotype was seen many times. The chain has TRBV3-1 and TRBJ2-7; 10 nucleotides match TRBD2. The CDR3 is made up of 16 amino acids. Germline CDR1 and CDR2: LGHDT and YNNKEL (reference sequence). Trimming removed 4 bases from V and 0 bases from J; junction bases left unmatched: 6. Written as DNA, the CDR3 is TGTGCCAGCAGCCGCCCGGGACTAGCGAGCTCCTACGAGCAGTACTTC. It is translated as CASSRPGLASSYEQYF.

This clonotype has at least ten counts. The CDR3 sequence is CASSPGRASGYNEQFF. The CDR3 DNA reads as TGTGCCAGCAGCCCCGGCCGGGCTAGCGGCTACAATGAGCAGTTCTTC. This sequence joins TRBV11-1 and TRBJ2-1; 7 bases match TRBD2. Germline trimming cut 5 bases from V and 3 bases from J; bases unmatched to any gene: 10. The length of the CDR3 is 16 residues. Germline V CDR1 and CDR2: SGHAT, FQDESV (reference sequence).

This clonotype was counted a few times. The gene calls are TRBV30 and TRBJ1-2, with TRBD1 identical over 8 bases. V gave up 3 bases and J gave up 5 bases; unmatched junction bases: 5. The CDR3 totals 13 residues. Germline values: CDR1 GTSNPN, CDR2 SVGIG (reference sequence). The CDR3 nucleotides are TGTGCCTGGAGCCCGGACAGGGAATATGGCTACACCTTC. This codes for CAWSPDREYGYTF.

The chain employs TRBV10-1 and TRBJ2-3; D is unresolved. The V gene's germline CDR1 is WNHNN and CDR2 SYGVQD (reference sequence). There are 14 residues in the CDR3. V gave up 7 bases and J gave up 5 bases, with 16 bases separating them. CDR3 nucleotides: TGCGCCAGCACACCCGGCCAGTCAGGAGATACGCAGTATTTT. Translated, it gives CASTPGQSGDTQYF.

The genes are TRBV20-1 and TRBJ1-4; 7 bases line up with TRBD1. CDR3 length equals 15 residues. Germline V gene lookup returns CDR1 DFQATT and CDR2 SNEGSKA (reference sequence). Trimming at V came to 0 bases and at J to 11 bases, leaving 12 bases not matched to a gene. The CDR3 region has the DNA TGCAGTGCTAGAGATTCGTTGTGGACAGGAGGGAAACTGTTTTTT. This sequence encodes CSARDSLWTGGKLFF.

At least ten counts were recorded for this clonotype. This sequence joins TRBV18 and TRBJ2-7, with D possibly matching TRBD2 (5 bases). This CDR3 has 14 residues. The V and J ends lost 4 bases and 2 bases respectively, with 12 bases between them. Germline V gives CDR1 KGHSH, CDR2 LQKENI. CDR3 nucleotide sequence: TGTGCCAGCTCACGATCCGGGAATACCTACGAGCAGTACTTC. Protein: CASSRSGNTYEQYF.

V is TRBV6-1 and J is TRBJ2-1; 7 bases line up with TRBD2. This CDR3 spans 16 amino acids. Trimming took 4 bases from V and 0 from J; bases not matched to a gene: 6. The germline gives CDR1 MNHNS, CDR2 SASEGT. CDR3 sequence reads: CASSVSGFRSYNEQFF. In DNA, the CDR3 is TGTGCCAGCAGTGTTAGCGGGTTCCGCTCCTACAATGAGCAGTTCTTC.

This clonotype was recorded at least ten times. The chain has TRBV11-2 and TRBJ2-1; 10 nucleotides align to TRBD1. Per the germline V gene, CDR1 is SGHAT and CDR2 is FQNNGV. V gave up 4 bases and J gave up 0 bases; unmatched junction bases: 9. The CDR3 spans 18 residues. For the CDR3, the DNA is TGTGCCAGCAGCTCGGGACAGGGGATCCTTAGCTCCTACAATGAGCAGTTCTTC. It codes for CASSSGQGILSSYNEQFF.

This clonotype was seen only a few times. J is TRBJ2-5 and V is TRBV29-1; TRBD2 aligns across 8 bases. V lost 1 base to trimming and J lost 5 bases; unmatched junction nucleotides: 12. The germline CDR1 and CDR2 sequences are SQVTM and ANQGSEA. There are 16 residues in the CDR3. CDR3 coding DNA: TGCAGCGTTGAAGGTCTTATGGGACTAGGGGTGGAGACCCAGTACTTC. The encoded protein is CSVEGLMGLGVETQYF.

Ten or more counts support this clonotype. Here the CDR3 DNA reads TGTGCCAGCGGTATTTTGACGGCTGAGAACACTGAAGCTTTCTTT. Translation gives CASGILTAENTEAFF. The rearrangement joins TRBV5-5 to TRBJ1-1; no definite D call. This CDR3 has 15 residues. Trimming removed 7 bases at V and 1 base at J, with 17 bases between. Germline V lookup: CDR1 SGHKS, CDR2 YYEKEE (reference sequence). Together with reference TRBV5-5 and TRBJ1-1, the CDR3 gives the full variable domain: DAGVTQSPTHLIKTRGQQVTLRCSPISGHKSVSWYQQVLGQGPQFIFQYYEKEERGRGNFPDRFSARQFPNYSSELNVNALLLGDSALYLCASGILTAENTEAFFGQGTRLTVV.

J is TRBJ2-3 and V is TRBV5-1, with D possibly TRBD2 on 6 matching bases. Per the germline V gene, CDR1 is SGHRS and CDR2 is YFSETQ. CDR3 length: 16 residues. The V end was cut by 0 bases, the J end by 2 bases, with 13 bases between. CDR3: CASSLGIGGDTDTQYF. Here the CDR3 DNA reads TGCGCCAGCAGCTTGGGGATCGGGGGAGACACAGATACGCAGTATTTT.

This clonotype was counted ten times or more. The chain employs TRBV18 and TRBJ2-4; perhaps TRBD2 as D (5 bases). V dropped 6 bases and J dropped 6 bases, with 6 bases sitting between them. The CDR3 is 11 residues long. Germline-derived CDR1 and CDR2 are KGHSH and LQKENI. CDR3 sequence reads: CASSGGNIQYF. The CDR3 DNA follows: TGTGCCAGCTCCGGAGGAAACATTCAGTACTTC. Using reference TRBV18 and TRBJ2-4 for the parts outside the CDR3, the full variable domain is NAGVMQNPRHLVRRRGQEARLRCSPMKGHSHVYWYRQLPEEGLKFMVYLQKENIIDESGMPKERFSAEFPKEGPSILRIQQVVRGDSAAYFCASSGGNIQYFGAGTRLSVL.

This clonotype turned up a few times. This chain joins TRBV2 and TRBJ1-3; the D gene is possibly TRBD1 (5 bases). The V gene's germline CDR1 is SNHLY and CDR2 FYNNEI. V was shortened by 0 bases and J by 3 bases, with 9 bases between the two germline ends. The CDR3 spans 15 residues. The CDR3: CASSEAGTLGNTIYF. CDR3 DNA: TGTGCCAGCAGTGAAGCCGGGACGCTTGGAAACACCATATATTTT.

The gene calls are TRBV7-9 and TRBJ1-1, with D maybe TRBD1 (6 bases). This CDR3 is built from 15 residues. Between the trimmed V and J ends, which lost 4 bases and 8 bases, there was a span of 20 bases. The germline gives CDR1 SEHNR, CDR2 FQNEAQ (reference sequence). The CDR3, as DNA: TGTGCCAGCAGCTCAATAACGTCGGGGGCCGGGGAAGCTTTCTTT. It codes for CASSSITSGAGEAFF.

This clonotype occurred a few times. V gene TRBV20-1 combines with J gene TRBJ1-1, with TRBD1 as a possible D gene (5 bases). CDR3 length: 15 residues. Germline-derived CDR1 and CDR2 are DFQATT and SNEGSKA (reference sequence). With 2 bases removed from V and 1 base from J, the gap between germline ends came to 14 bases. The CDR3 is CSARHIRAANTEAFF. In DNA, the CDR3 is TGCAGTGCTAGACATATCAGGGCGGCGAACACTGAAGCTTTCTTT.

The chain uses TRBV19 and TRBJ1-5; TRBD1 might be the D (5 bases). Trimming pared 5 bases from V and 0 bases from J, leaving 14 bases between. The CDR3 is 16 amino acids. CDR1 is LNHDA, CDR2 SQIVND, per germline (reference sequence). Written as DNA, the CDR3 is TGTGCCAGTAGTTGGAGGGAGGGGCATAGCAATCAGCCCCAGCATTTT. This encodes CASSWREGHSNQPQHF. The full variable domain, completed using reference TRBV19 and TRBJ1-5, is DGGITQSPKYLFRKEGQNVTLSCEQNLNHDAMYWYRQDPGQGLRLIYYSQIVNDFQKGDIAEGYSVSREKKESFPLTVTSAQKNPTAFYLCASSWREGHSNQPQHFGDGTRLSIL.

This clonotype has more than one count but fewer than ten. The V and J genes are TRBV2 and TRBJ2-7; 11 positions match TRBD1. Unmatched junction bases numbered 3, after V lost 3 bases and J lost 5 bases. This CDR3 has 14 residues. Germline V CDR1 and CDR2: SNHLY, FYNNEI. The CDR3 DNA follows: TGTGCCAGCAGTGACCGGACAGGGGGCAACGAGCAGTACTTC. Translation: CASSDRTGGNEQYF.

For this clonotype: A read error may be the cause here, since a much bigger clone is one base away. This chain joins TRBV3-1 and TRBJ1-2, with 7 positions matching TRBD1. Germline V lookup: CDR1 LGHDT, CDR2 YNNKEL (reference sequence). The CDR3 is 16 amino acids. The trim removed 5 bases at V and 6 bases at J, leaving 15 bases unmatched. The CDR3 protein is CASSSTGIGGPNGYTF. CDR3 nucleotides: TGTGCCAGCAGCTCTACCGGGATAGGGGGCCCTAATGGCTACACCTTC.

The chain recombines TRBV19 with TRBJ1-2; 7 positions agree with TRBD1. Losses at the gene ends were 2 bases for V and 2 bases for J; bases not matched to a gene: 8. The CDR3 sequence is 16 residues long. Germline loops: CDR1 LNHDA, CDR2 SQIVND (reference sequence). As DNA, the CDR3 is TGTGCCAGTAGTATACCCACAGGGGTGGGGAACTATGGCTACACCTTC. Encoded protein: CASSIPTGVGNYGYTF.

J is TRBJ1-5 and V is TRBV19; D uncertain. V was trimmed by 1 base and J by 2 bases, leaving 9 bases between them. CDR3 size: 15 residues. Germline CDR1 and CDR2: LNHDA and SQIVND (reference sequence). DNA of the CDR3: TGTGCCAGTAGTATAGTAGTTGGTGGCAATCAGCCCCAGCATTTT. Translating it yields CASSIVVGGNQPQHF.

Ten or more counts support this clonotype. The gene calls are TRBV20-1 and TRBJ1-1, with TRBD1 as a possible D gene (6 bases). Germline values: CDR1 DFQATT, CDR2 SNEGSKA (reference sequence). V was cut by 6 bases and J by 3 bases, with 14 bases left in between. The CDR3 extends over 13 amino acids. The CDR3 reads CSAPRTDDTEAFF. CDR3 DNA sequence: TGCAGTGCCCCGAGGACAGACGACACTGAAGCTTTCTTT.

This clonotype was detected a few times. This chain uses TRBV9 with TRBJ2-2; perhaps TRBD1 as D (6 bases). The CDR3 runs 14 residues. V dropped 2 bases and J dropped 6 bases, with 11 bases sitting between them. Germline V CDR1 and CDR2: SGDLS, YYNGEE. The CDR3 region has the DNA TGTGCCAGCAGCGTGTTACAGGGAGCCGGGGAGCTGTTTTTT. It yields the protein CASSVLQGAGELFF.

As for this clonotype: At one end, the junction sequence differs from germline, possibly due to a read error. The rearrangement links TRBV5-5 to TRBJ1-4, with D possibly being TRBD1 (5 bases). Germline V gives CDR1 SGHKS, CDR2 YYEKEE (reference sequence). This CDR3 is 16 amino acids long. The CDR3 DNA sequence: TGCGCCAGCAGGGCCGGGACGGGTGCAACTAATGAAAAACTGTTTTTT. It encodes CASRAGTGATNEKLFF. Using reference TRBV5-5 and TRBJ1-4 for the parts outside the CDR3, the full variable domain is DAGVTQSPTHLIKTRGQQVTLRCSPISGHKSVSWYQQVLGQGPQFIFQYYEKEERGRGNFPDRFSARQFPNYSSELNVNALLLGDSALYLCASRAGTGATNEKLFFGSGTQLSVL.

The sample holds a few counts of this clonotype. The chain combines TRBV7-2 with TRBJ1-4; TRBD1 might be the D (6 bases). CDR3 length: 14 amino acids. Looked up from germline, CDR1 is SGHTA and CDR2 is FQGNSA. The germline V and J ends were trimmed by 4 bases and 5 bases, with 11 bases remaining between them. CDR3: CASSWRGANEKLFF. As DNA, the CDR3 is TGTGCCAGCAGCTGGAGGGGGGCAAATGAAAAACTGTTTTTT.

Only a few counts were recorded for this clonotype. The V gene is TRBV29-1, the J gene TRBJ2-1; D might be TRBD2 (5 bases). The CDR3 is 14 residues long. Germline-derived CDR1 and CDR2 are SQVTM and ANQGSEA. With 3 bases removed from V and 4 bases from J, the gap between germline ends came to 13 bases. This CDR3 reads CSVDGGLIYNEQFF. The CDR3 DNA is TGCAGCGTTGATGGCGGGTTGATATACAATGAGCAGTTCTTC.

This clonotype has only a few counts. The chain has TRBV5-8 and TRBJ1-3; 10 bases map to TRBD1. The CDR3 extends over 18 amino acids. Germline V gene data show CDR1 as SGHTS and CDR2 as YDEGEE. V shed 1 base, J shed 0 bases, and the junction held 7 bases outside the gene matches. CDR3 region: CASSLRTGGINSGNTIYF. The DNA for the CDR3 is TGTGCCAGCAGCTTGAGGACAGGGGGAATAAACTCTGGAAACACCATATATTTT.

This clonotype turned up a few times. The chain is built from TRBV7-6 and TRBJ1-5; maybe TRBD1 (5 bases). V was cut by 1 base and J by 9 bases, with 10 bases left in between. This CDR3 has 13 amino acids. Germline V lookup: CDR1 SGHVS, CDR2 FNYEAQ. In DNA form, the CDR3 reads TGTGCCAGCAGCTTAGGGCGGGGGTGGCCCCAGCATTTT. It translates to CASSLGRGWPQHF.

This clonotype has ten or more counts. This chain joins TRBV15 and TRBJ1-5; the D gene is possibly TRBD1 (6 bases). Germline loops: CDR1 LNHNV, CDR2 YYDKDF (reference sequence). Trimming took 5 bases from V and 0 from J, leaving 11 bases between them. The CDR3 runs 15 residues. CDR3 sequence reads: CATSYQGPSNQPQHF. CDR3 DNA sequence: TGTGCCACCAGCTATCAGGGGCCTAGCAATCAGCCCCAGCATTTT.